This T cell receptor (beta chain) appears in the sequencing data of a study of identical twins. MiXCR was run by TCRdb on the 5' RACE reads, yielding one entry per CDR3 protein. Altogether approximately 630,000 distinct CDR3 sequences are present, 7.1% being singletons, with the ten largest covering 1.5% to 2%. This clonotype was seen ten or more times. These data were also filed under a second study, of yellow fever vaccine responses in identical twins.

This receptor was obtained from a woman aged 18 to 35 in good health. The sequencing input was PBMCs.

CDR3 amino acids: CSVEGGDRGGTDTQYF. The DNA of the CDR3 is TGCAGCGTTGAAGGCGGGGACAGGGGTGGCACAGATACGCAGTATTTT. The chain couples TRBV29-1 to TRBJ2-3; 10 nucleotides match TRBD1. J lost 1 base, V lost 1 base, and 5 bases had no gene match. In germline, CDR1 is SQVTM, CDR2 ANQGSEA. This CDR3 has 16 amino acids.